This T cell receptor (beta chain) was captured by sequencing in a study of blood T cell repertoires in COVID-19. Study background: Sites in the United States, Italy and Spain provided acute and convalescent COVID-19 samples. In each case, the material was cDNA or gDNA derived from T cells, B-cell-depleted T cells, or PBMCs.

The CDR3 is made up of 18 amino acids. The junction had 16 bases not matched to a gene; V was cut back by 5 bases and J by 4 bases. Germline CDR1 and CDR2: SEHNR and FQNEAQ (reference sequence). As handled by the study authors: Amplifying reference gene primers gave estimates of nucleated cell counts. Only in-frame clones appear in the TCRdb table, and some are missing; sequencing was by immunoSEQ multiplex PCR. V, J and clone size are those of that table, while D and trimming were read from the DNA. Of about 67,000 clones detected, about 89% appear once; the ten largest clones hold approximately 5%.

Specimen: peripheral blood. The receptor comes from a man between 50 and 59 years old with active COVID-19. The chain carries TRBV7-9 and TRBJ2-3; 9 bases map to TRBD2. The CDR3 reads CASSPPGGREGPPDTQYF. Here the CDR3 DNA reads TGTGCCAGCAGCCCGCCGGGGGGGCGGGAGGGCCCCCCAGATACGCAGTATTTT.